This entry features one TCR beta chain sequence. The data belong to a study of control samples from healthy donors and cancer patients. TCRdb's copy holds only in-frame clones and misses some; the assay was immunoSEQ multiplex PCR. The sample has under 95,000 clones, approximately 88% seen once. The material sequenced was blood. The clonotype comes from a man between 50 and 59 years old in good health.

In DNA form, the CDR3 reads TGTGCCAGCAGCTACCCTCAACCGGGTCCTTCCTACGAGCAGTACTTC. As protein: CASSYPQPGPSYEQYF. This rearrangement joins TRBV27 to TRBJ2-7; D unclear. Germline V gives CDR1 MNHEY, CDR2 SMNVEV (reference sequence). This CDR3 region has 16 residues. Trimming removed 6 bases at V and 1 base at J, with 19 bases between.